These 26 T cell receptor beta chains came from one sample sequenced in a study of PD-L1 blockade in urothelial cancer. Measured with immunoSEQ multiplex PCR; TCRdb has only the in-frame clones, and not every one. In the table there are 20,000 to 25,000 clones, roughly 85% of which are singletons. Time point here: peripheral blood 6 weeks after treatment start. The sample in question was PBMCs, obtained around atezolizumab (anti-PD-L1) treatment. The receptors were sampled from a man between 65 and 80 years old with urothelial cancer.

The chain's CDR3 is CASSQDSGLSTDTQYF. CDR3 nucleotide sequence: TGTGCCAGCAGCCAAGACAGCGGGCTGAGCACAGATACGCAGTATTTT. J is TRBJ2-3 and V is TRBV4-2; perhaps TRBD2 as D (6 bases). The V gene lost 0 bases and the J gene lost 0 bases, with 10 bases spanning the gap. Germline-derived CDR1 and CDR2 are LGHNA and YNFKEQ. The CDR3 is made up of 16 amino acids.

The gene calls are TRBV6-6 and TRBJ2-1; TRBD1 agrees at 7 bases. The CDR3 runs to 15 residues. V trimming: 5 bases; J trimming: 7 bases; junction bases outside the gene matches: 11. Looked up from germline, CDR1 is MNHNY and CDR2 is SVGAGI (reference sequence). The CDR3 nucleotides read TGTGCCAGCAGTCGAGAGGGACAGTTCTCTAATGAGCAGTTCTTC. Translation gives CASSREGQFSNEQFF.

The count of this clone is one. In nucleotides, the CDR3 is TGTGCCAGCAGTCCCCTGACTAGCGGTCAAGAGACCCAGTACTTC. Protein sequence: CASSPLTSGQETQYF. V usage is TRBV27 and J usage is TRBJ2-5; 9 positions agree with TRBD2. V was clipped by 5 bases and J by 2 bases; unmatched bases: 6. Germline values: CDR1 MNHEY, CDR2 SMNVEV (reference sequence). The CDR3 loop spans 15 amino acids.

The chain is built from TRBV4-1 and TRBJ2-7, with 12 bases aligning to TRBD2. CDR1 and CDR2 (germline): MGHRA, YSYEKL. The CDR3 consists of 16 residues. V lost 4 bases, J lost 2 bases, and 6 bases stayed unmatched. The CDR3 sequence: CASSLSGTSGPYEQYF. CDR3 DNA sequence: TGCGCCAGCAGCCTATCCGGGACTAGCGGGCCCTACGAGCAGTACTTC.

This sequence joins TRBV15 and TRBJ1-1; D not certain. V was pared by 5 bases and J by 2 bases, with 18 bases between. Germline values: CDR1 LNHNV, CDR2 YYDKDF (reference sequence). The CDR3 is made up of 16 amino acids. For the CDR3, the DNA is TGTGCCACCAGCTTCCGTAGGAGCGTTCCCAACACTGAAGCTTTCTTT. Translation: CATSFRRSVPNTEAFF.

This chain joins TRBV6-5 and TRBJ1-1; perhaps TRBD1 as D (5 bases). Per the germline V gene, CDR1 is MNHEY and CDR2 is SVGAGI. The CDR3 runs to 13 residues. V dropped 7 bases and J dropped 1 base, with 10 bases sitting between them. CDR3 coding DNA: TGTGCCAGCACCCGAGACAGGAACACTGAAGCTTTCTTT. It is translated as CASTRDRNTEAFF.

This clone appeared a single time. This rearrangement joins TRBV27 to TRBJ2-3; D gene unclear. Germline V gene lookup returns CDR1 MNHEY and CDR2 SMNVEV (reference sequence). V was cut by 2 bases and J by 0 bases, with 15 bases left in between. The CDR3 loop spans 17 amino acids. The CDR3 loop reads CASSLAPRYSSTDTQYF. The DNA for the CDR3 is TGTGCCAGCAGTTTAGCGCCTCGATATTCTAGCACAGATACGCAGTATTTT.

This sequence joins TRBV27 and TRBJ2-2; 13 bases are shared with TRBD2. The length of the CDR3 is 17 residues. V was clipped by 6 bases and J by 6 bases; unmatched bases: 10. The germline V gene has CDR1 MNHEY and CDR2 SMNVEV (reference sequence). Here the CDR3 reads CASRPYRTSGSAGELFF. Written as DNA, the CDR3 is TGTGCCAGCAGACCTTATCGGACTAGCGGGAGTGCCGGGGAGCTGTTTTTT.

In this sample, this clone turned up a few times. The chain uses TRBV4-2 and TRBJ2-3; 8 bases match TRBD2. V lost 4 bases to trimming and J lost 2 bases; unmatched junction nucleotides: 14. In germline, CDR1 is LGHNA, CDR2 YNFKEQ. The CDR3 covers 18 residues. For the CDR3, the DNA is TGTGCCAGCAGCCCGCTAACCAGTCGGCGGGAGGACACAGATACGCAGTATTTT. This encodes CASSPLTSRREDTDTQYF.

The V and J genes are TRBV25-1 and TRBJ2-1; the D gene is possibly TRBD2 (5 bases). CDR3 length equals 13 residues. The germline gives CDR1 MGHDK, CDR2 SYGVNS. V was cut by 8 bases and J by 4 bases, with 12 bases left in between. The CDR3 loop is CASSEGNYNEQFF. Here the CDR3 DNA reads TGTGCCAGCTCCGAGGGAAATTACAATGAGCAGTTCTTC.

V usage is TRBV19 and J usage is TRBJ2-7; TRBD1 matches at 11 bases. Germline trimming cut 5 bases from V and 3 bases from J; bases unmatched to any gene: 3. Germline CDR1 reads LNHDA; CDR2 reads SQIVND (reference sequence). The CDR3 is made up of 14 amino acids. The CDR3 DNA follows: TGTGCCAGTAGTCCCGGGACAGGGGGCTACGAGCAGTACTTC. This encodes CASSPGTGGYEQYF.

This chain connects TRBV2 to TRBJ2-1, with TRBD2 identical over 11 bases. Germline lookup yields CDR1 SNHLY and CDR2 FYNNEI. The CDR3 has 15 amino acids. J lost 7 bases, V lost 3 bases, and 5 bases had no gene match. CDR3 nucleotides: TGTGCCAGCAGTGAGTCGGCTAGCGGGAGGAATGAGCAGTTCTTC. This gives the protein CASSESASGRNEQFF. The complete variable domain, with remaining parts taken from reference TRBV2 and TRBJ2-1, reads EPEVTQTPSHQVTQMGQEVILRCVPISNHLYFYWYRQILGQKVEFLVSFYNNEISEKSEIFDDQFSVERPDGSNFTLKIRSTKLEDSAMYFCASSESASGRNEQFFGPGTRLTVL.

The V and J genes are TRBV18 and TRBJ2-5; 14 bases fit TRBD2. The CDR3 runs 17 residues. Germline CDR1 and CDR2: KGHSH and LQKENI. The V segment lost 0 bases and the J segment 5 bases; nucleotides outside the gene matches: 5. The CDR3: CASSPPPRLAGGETQYF. DNA for the CDR3: TGTGCCAGCTCACCACCCCCGAGACTAGCGGGAGGGGAGACCCAGTACTTC.

This chain connects TRBV4-3 to TRBJ2-2; a possible D gene is TRBD2 (6 bases). CDR1 and CDR2 from the germline V gene are LGHNA and YSLEER. The CDR3 spans 18 residues. V was clipped by 0 bases and J by 2 bases, with 16 bases between them. The CDR3 nucleotides are TGCGCCAGCAGCCAAGAAGGATTGGGGGGATACAACACCGGGGAGCTGTTTTTT. Translation gives CASSQEGLGGYNTGELFF.

The chain combines TRBV6-6 with TRBJ1-2; D is ambiguous. V shed 2 bases and J shed 7 bases, with 11 bases lying between them. The CDR3 consists of 13 residues. Germline V lookup: CDR1 MNHNY, CDR2 SVGAGI (reference sequence). As DNA, the CDR3 is TGTGCCAGCAGTTACGCCCGGTCGGGTGGCTACACCTTC. This codes for CASSYARSGGYTF.

The CDR3 protein is CASSGGSFQETQYF. CDR3 coding DNA: TGCGCCAGCAGCGGCGGGTCCTTCCAAGAGACCCAGTACTTC. The chain joins TRBV5-1 to TRBJ2-5, with D tentatively TRBD2 (5 bases). Trimming pared 4 bases from V and 1 base from J, leaving 11 bases between. The CDR3 loop spans 14 amino acids. Germline V gives CDR1 SGHRS, CDR2 YFSETQ. Combining the CDR3 with reference TRBV5-1 and TRBJ2-5 gives the whole variable domain KAGVTQTPRYLIKTRGQQVTLSCSPISGHRSVSWYQQTPGQGLQFLFEYFSETQRNKGNFPGRFSGRQFSNSRSEMNVSTLELGDSALYLCASSGGSFQETQYFGPGTRLLVL.

The chain carries TRBV30 and TRBJ2-7; 9 positions agree with TRBD2. With 1 base clipped from V and 6 bases from J, the junction kept 13 bases outside the gene matches. Germline loops: CDR1 GTSNPN, CDR2 SVGIG (reference sequence). This CDR3 has 16 amino acids. For the CDR3, the DNA is TGTGCCTGGAGTGACCCCGGACTAGCGCTTTCTGGCGAGCAGTACTTC. Its protein is CAWSDPGLALSGEQYF.

Here the CDR3 reads CASSFGGGSYEQYF. Written as DNA, the CDR3 is TGTGCCAGCAGCTTCGGGGGGGGGTCCTACGAGCAGTACTTC. V and J are TRBV7-2 and TRBJ2-7, with 8 bases that match TRBD2. The V gene end was trimmed by 3 bases and the J gene end by 1 base; junction bases not matched to a gene: 2. Looked up from germline, CDR1 is SGHTA and CDR2 is FQGNSA. This CDR3 is built from 14 residues.

A few counts support this clone. The chain joins TRBV28 to TRBJ2-3; 11 bases agree with TRBD2. Trimming cost V 4 bases and J 6 bases; bases outside gene matches: 6. Germline-derived CDR1 and CDR2 are MDHEN and SYDVKM. The CDR3 extends over 15 amino acids. The CDR3 sequence: CASSSLAGGPDTQYF. In nucleotides, the CDR3 is TGTGCCAGCAGTTCTTTAGCGGGAGGGCCGGATACGCAGTATTTT.

The chain is built from TRBV5-1 and TRBJ1-2; 7 nucleotides align to TRBD1. The CDR3 spans 15 residues. Germline values: CDR1 SGHRS, CDR2 YFSETQ. Germline trimming cut 0 bases from V and 2 bases from J; bases unmatched to any gene: 4. Written as DNA, the CDR3 is TGCGCCAGCAGCTTGGGAGGGGGCGAGAACTATGGCTACACCTTC. Translation: CASSLGGGENYGYTF.

The chain's CDR3 is CASTRGQQAFF. In nucleotides, the CDR3 is TGTGCCAGCACCCGAGGGCAGCAAGCTTTCTTT. The chain carries TRBV4-2 and TRBJ1-1; unclear D gene. V lost 7 bases, J lost 9 bases, and 12 bases lay in between. CDR1 and CDR2 (germline): LGHNA, YNFKEQ. This CDR3 is built from 11 residues.

The chain couples TRBV28 to TRBJ2-1, with D possibly matching TRBD2 (7 bases). Germline CDR1 and CDR2: MDHEN and SYDVKM. The CDR3 sequence is 17 residues long. The V gene lost 5 bases and the J gene lost 0 bases, with 17 bases spanning the gap. The CDR3 sequence is CASSRGLAEFSYNEQFF. The CDR3 DNA reads as TGTGCCAGCAGTCGGGGGCTAGCGGAGTTCTCCTACAATGAGCAGTTCTTC.

The CDR3 sequence: CASSSNRDGGNTIYF. The CDR3, as DNA: TGTGCCAGCAGCTCCAACAGAGACGGTGGAAACACCATATATTTT. This sequence joins TRBV7-9 and TRBJ1-3; D is unresolved. Germline CDR1 is SEHNR and CDR2 is FQNEAQ (reference sequence). This CDR3 has 15 amino acids. The ends were cut back, 4 bases at V and 3 bases at J, with 13 bases in the middle.

The chain is built from TRBV6-5 and TRBJ2-1; 9 bases match TRBD2. The CDR3 has 15 amino acids. With 4 bases clipped from V and 6 bases from J, the junction kept 7 bases outside the gene matches. The germline gives CDR1 MNHEY, CDR2 SVGAGI. This CDR3 is CASSLVAGVVNEQFF. The CDR3 bases are TGTGCCAGCAGTTTGGTAGCGGGAGTGGTCAATGAGCAGTTCTTC.

This chain uses TRBV28 with TRBJ2-7; D unclear. V was trimmed by 1 base and J by 4 bases, leaving 8 bases between them. Germline assignment: CDR1 MDHEN and CDR2 SYDVKM. The CDR3 covers 13 residues. The CDR3 loop reads CASSLLNSYEQYF. The CDR3 DNA reads TGTGCCAGCAGTTTATTGAACAGTTACGAGCAGTACTTC.

This clone appeared a few times. The genes are TRBV6-5 and TRBJ1-5; D ambiguous. The CDR3 is made up of 13 amino acids. Trimming stripped 5 bases from V and 6 bases from J, with 11 bases between. Germline loops: CDR1 MNHEY, CDR2 SVGAGI. DNA for the CDR3: TGTGCCAGCAGTGTCGACGAGCGTCAGCCCCAGCATTTT. It translates to CASSVDERQPQHF.